The rows below give T cell receptor beta chains drawn from one sample of a study of T cell responses to AZD1222 COVID-19 vaccine. Profiling relied on immunoSEQ multiplex PCR, and the TCRdb table lists in-frame clones only, not all of them. The sample has approximately 150,000 clones; 85% to 95% are singletons. The sample in question was peripheral blood, obtained on day 0 of AZD1222 vaccination. The source of these receptors is an adult in good health. The CDR3 runs from the conserved cysteine through the conserved F or W. D genes are given only for firm matches. The listing skips clone size in some rows; elsewhere it reads once, few, many or a size class.

CDR3 DNA	CDR3 protein	J gene	clone size	D gene	V gene
TGCGCCAGCAGTGGGAACCAGAACACTGAAGCTTTCTTT	CASSGNQNTEAFF	TRBJ1-1	NA	NA	TRBV10-2
TGCGCCAGCAGCTTGGGTAGCGGGGGGGCCTACGAGCAGTACTTC	CASSLGSGGAYEQYF	TRBJ2-7	NA	TRBD2	TRBV5-1
TGTGCCAGCAGCGTAGACGGCAGGGGCCCCGGGGAGCTGTTTTTT	CASSVDGRGPGELFF	TRBJ2-2	NA	NA	TRBV9
TGTGCCAGCAGCCTAGGACGGGTACAAGAGACCCAGTACTTC	CASSLGRVQETQYF	TRBJ2-5	NA	NA	TRBV7-2
TGTGCCAGCAGCAACGGACTAGCGGGAGGACCCTACGAGCAGTACTTC	CASSNGLAGGPYEQYF	TRBJ2-7	NA	TRBD2	TRBV9
TGCGCCAGCCAAAGACTAGCGGGGGGGAGCAATGAGCAGTTCTTC	CASQRLAGGSNEQFF	TRBJ2-1	NA	TRBD2	TRBV5-1
TGTGCCAGCAGCTTATACGGGAGCTCCTACGAGCAGTACTTC	CASSLYGSSYEQYF	TRBJ2-7	NA	NA	TRBV7-6
TGTGCCAGCGGAAACGGGGTTCGGGAAAAACTGTTTTTT	CASGNGVREKLFF	TRBJ1-4	once	NA	TRBV6-5
TGTGCCAGCAGAGGGGAGGGCACAGATACGCAGTATTTT	CASRGEGTDTQYF	TRBJ2-3	NA	NA	TRBV6-6
TGTGCCAGCAGTGAAAACTCCTGGGCGGGCAATCAGCCCCAGCATTTT	CASSENSWAGNQPQHF	TRBJ1-5	few	NA	TRBV2
TGTGCCAGTAGTATCGACGGGGGGGCCTACGAGCAGTACTTC	CASSIDGGAYEQYF	TRBJ2-7	NA	TRBD2	TRBV19
TGTGCCAGCGGAACCAGGGGGCGCGATCAGCCCCAGCATTTT	CASGTRGRDQPQHF	TRBJ1-5	NA	TRBD1	TRBV25-1
TGTGCCAGTAGTGGACAGGGGACCTACAATGAGCAGTTCTTC	CASSGQGTYNEQFF	TRBJ2-1	NA	TRBD1	TRBV19
TGTGCCAGCAGCCGGGGCTACAGCTCCTACGAGCAGTACTTC	CASSRGYSSYEQYF	TRBJ2-7	NA	NA	TRBV6-5
TGCGCCAGCAGCCGAACTAGCGGAGCCTACGAGCAGTACTTC	CASSRTSGAYEQYF	TRBJ2-7	NA	TRBD2	TRBV4-3
TGTGCCAGCAGCTTTCTCGGACAGGGTGACGGAATGAGCTACACCTTC	CASSFLGQGDGMSYTF	TRBJ1-2	NA	TRBD1	TRBV5-6
TGTGCCAGCAGGACTAGCGGCTCCTACAATGAGCAGTTCTTC	CASRTSGSYNEQFF	TRBJ2-1	once	TRBD2	TRBV5-5
TGTGCCAGCAGCGAGAGGGACAGGGGGGTTCCCAGCCCCTACTCCTATGGCTACACCTTC	CASSERDRGVPSPYSYGYTF	TRBJ1-2	NA	TRBD1	TRBV6-7
TGTGCCAGCTCAAATTTCGGGGCCAATCAGCCCCAGCATTTT	CASSNFGANQPQHF	TRBJ1-5	NA	NA	TRBV18
TGTGCCAGCAGCTCCTCGCTCTCTGGAAACACCATATATTTT	CASSSSLSGNTIYF	TRBJ1-3	NA	NA	TRBV7-9
TGTGCCAGCAGTGTAAGTCTAAGAAATGAGCAGTTCTTC	CASSVSLRNEQFF	TRBJ2-1	NA	NA	TRBV2
TGCAGTGCGGAAGCCGGGGAGACCCAGTACTTC	CSAEAGETQYF	TRBJ2-5	NA	NA	TRBV20-1
TGTGCCAGCAGTACCGGGACAGGGGGCCTTTTC	CASSTGTGGLF	TRBJ2-7	NA	TRBD1	TRBV2
TGTGCCAGCAGCTTCCAGGGGCGGGAGACCCAGTACTTC	CASSFQGRETQYF	TRBJ2-5	NA	NA	TRBV7-2
TGCGCCAGCAGGGGCGGGGGGTCCAACGAGCAGTACTTC	CASRGGGSNEQYF	TRBJ2-7	once	TRBD2	TRBV10-2
TGTGCCAGCAGACCGGGACAGGGGAGAGAAAAACTGTTTTTT	CASRPGQGREKLFF	TRBJ1-4	NA	TRBD1	TRBV6-5
TGTGCCAGCAGTGACTCTTCGGGGGCAAACACCGGGGAGCTGTTTTTT	CASSDSSGANTGELFF	TRBJ2-2	NA	NA	TRBV6-4
TGTGCCAGCAGCTTTGGACCGTCTAATGAAAAACTGTTTTTT	CASSFGPSNEKLFF	TRBJ1-4	NA	NA	TRBV7-6
TGCGCATTTAAACGGCGGGTACCGACGGGGTACCAAGAGACCCAGTACTTC	CAFKRRVPTGYQETQYF	TRBJ2-5	NA	NA	TRBV10-1
TGTGCCAGCAGCCCGACAGGGACGTATTCTGGCTACACCTTC	CASSPTGTYSGYTF	TRBJ1-2	NA	TRBD1	TRBV11-2
TGTGCCAGCAGCTTAGTGGTCCTAGCAACAGGTTCGGGTGAGCAGTTCTTC	CASSLVVLATGSGEQFF	TRBJ2-1	NA	NA	TRBV13
TGTGCCAGCAGTCCGTCGACAGGGCCCTCCTACGAGCAGTACTTC	CASSPSTGPSYEQYF	TRBJ2-7	NA	TRBD1	TRBV6-5
TGTGCCAGCAGTCCGACAGCGGATAATTCACCCCTCCACTTT	CASSPTADNSPLHF	TRBJ1-6	few	NA	TRBV27
TGTGCCATCGGAGGACAGGGGATAAATCAGCCCCAGCATTTT	CAIGGQGINQPQHF	TRBJ1-5	NA	TRBD1	TRBV6-5
TGTGCCAGCAGTTACTCGAGTGCAGGCGACACCTATGGCTACACCTTC	CASSYSSAGDTYGYTF	TRBJ1-2	NA	NA	TRBV6-5
TGTGCCAGCAGCGTACCAAGACAGGGGCCTAGGGGCTACACCTTC	CASSVPRQGPRGYTF	TRBJ1-2	few	TRBD1	TRBV5-6
TGTGCCAGTAGTATAGTGAGGACCGGGGAGCTGTTTTTT	CASSIVRTGELFF	TRBJ2-2	NA	NA	TRBV19
TGTGCCACCAGCAGAGAGCCTAGCGGGAGGGGGGATACGCAGTATTTT	CATSREPSGRGDTQYF	TRBJ2-3	NA	TRBD2	TRBV15
TGTGCCAGCAGTGACGCTGGCTCCGCCTACGAGCAGTACTTC	CASSDAGSAYEQYF	TRBJ2-7	once	NA	TRBV6-1
TGCAGCACGTCTCAGGGGGCTCATGAAAAACTGTTTTTT	CSTSQGAHEKLFF	TRBJ1-4	NA	TRBD1	TRBV29-1